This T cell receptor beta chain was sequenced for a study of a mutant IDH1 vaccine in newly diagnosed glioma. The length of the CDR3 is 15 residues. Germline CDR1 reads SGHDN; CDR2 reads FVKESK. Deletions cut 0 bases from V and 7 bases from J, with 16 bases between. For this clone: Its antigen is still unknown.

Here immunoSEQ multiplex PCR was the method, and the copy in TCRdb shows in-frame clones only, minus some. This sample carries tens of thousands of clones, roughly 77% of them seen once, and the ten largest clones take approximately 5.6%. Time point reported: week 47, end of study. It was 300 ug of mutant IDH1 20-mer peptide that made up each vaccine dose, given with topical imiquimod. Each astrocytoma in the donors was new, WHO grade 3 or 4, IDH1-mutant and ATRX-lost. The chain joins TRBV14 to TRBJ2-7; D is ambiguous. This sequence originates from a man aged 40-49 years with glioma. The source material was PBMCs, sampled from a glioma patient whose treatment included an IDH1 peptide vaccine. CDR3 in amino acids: CASSQDLGLSSEQYF. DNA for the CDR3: TGTGCCAGCAGCCAAGATCTCGGGCTATCGTCTGAGCAGTACTTC.